Below are 2 T cell receptor beta chains sequenced from a single sample in a study of T-cell memory formation after mild COVID-19. TCRdb re-analysed the 5' RACE reads in MiXCR, keeping a single row per CDR3 protein. The sample shows under 600,000 distinct CDR3 sequences, less than 25% of them seen only once. The sequenced sample was PBMCs or a T cell subset sorted from them (not recorded which). The receptors shown here come from an adult woman who had mild COVID-19 (a few samples of this study predate the infection). Cell type and time point are not known.

This clonotype was recorded a few times. The gene calls are TRBV7-2 and TRBJ2-3; 8 positions match TRBD2. The ends lost 5 bases at V and 4 bases at J; junction bases unmatched: 11. The CDR3 sequence is 16 residues long. The germline V gene has CDR1 SGHTA and CDR2 FQGNSA. CDR3 nucleotides: TGTGCCAGCAGCCTAAGGGTGGGACTAGGGGCAGATACGCAGTATTTT. This encodes CASSLRVGLGADTQYF.

The rearrangement uses TRBV3-1 and TRBJ2-7; D assignment may be TRBD1 or TRBD2 (5 bases each). Germline CDR1 reads LGHDT; CDR2 reads YNNKEL (reference sequence). V shed 1 base and J shed 6 bases, with 13 bases lying between them. This CDR3 contains 14 residues. The CDR3 DNA sequence: TGTGCCAGCAGCCAAGTCGGGGCCTACTCCGAGCAGTACTTC. Protein product: CASSQVGAYSEQYF.